This T cell receptor (beta chain) emerged from a study of OX40 agonist ivuxolimab in advanced cancers. The wider study: Cancers in dose escalation were hepatocellular, melanoma, renal cell and head and neck.

Sequencing was performed with immunoSEQ multiplex PCR; in TCRdb, only in-frame clones are kept and a portion is missing. This sample has approximately 90,000 clones, with 70% to 90% found just once. The material sequenced was CD4+ or CD8+ T cells sorted from blood, taken in a trial of the OX40 agonist ivuxolimab. This sequence was found in an adult with an advanced solid tumor such as melanoma, head and neck, liver or kidney cancer.

The CDR3, as DNA: TGCGCCAGCAGCCAAGACGAGGGATTAGGCGAGCAGTTCTTC. It encodes CASSQDEGLGEQFF. The V and J genes are TRBV4-3 and TRBJ2-1, with TRBD2 as a possible D gene (5 bases). Germline V gene data show CDR1 as LGHNA and CDR2 as YSLEER. CDR3 length: 14 amino acids. Trimming stripped 0 bases from V and 10 bases from J, with 13 bases between.